The T cell receptor beta chain under discussion was sequenced for a study of chemoradiotherapy in HPV16-positive cancers (dated by TCRdb to between 2021 and 2023). General notes on the study: Functional T-cell assays on cells from two HPV16-positive patients defined candidate HPV-specific T-cell clones and common TCR motifs. The study asked whether T-cell immunity against the HPV oncoproteins E6 and E7 changes during chemoradiotherapy and whether it affects survival. TCR repertoires from around 80 patients with HPV-related cancers were then used to track the candidate HPV-specific TCRs and motifs. Overall study outcomes, separate from this receptor: In HPV16-positive patients, expansion of HPV-responsive T cells during chemoradiotherapy was associated with improved recurrence-free survival. Only a couple of HPV16-positive patients were used to derive the functional definition of HPV-specific T cells, and the survival association was reported for HPV16-positive patients. Expansion of candidate HPV-specific clones and E7-related TCR motifs was observed in the tumor microenvironment during treatment, whereas no such expansion was observed for non-HPV-specific T cells.

Libraries were built with the immunoSEQ multiplex PCR assay. Drawn from immuneACCESS, this table holds only the in-frame rearrangements with V and J called that TCRdb kept. Clones are partly lost; checked studies trace under half to an unresolved V gene and leave the rest unexplained. The sample contains approximately 7,000 clones, around 80% of them found a single time. Of the sample, approximately 8.1% is held by the ten largest clones. This clone was found once. Its antigen is not yet known. The sample holds no much larger clone one base away, and base qualities are not on file. Other DNA sequences in this sample translate to the same CDR3. There are 13 amino acids in the CDR3, from cysteine to phenylalanine inclusive. Kept here is only the CDR3 DNA, which spans 39 bases and is read in frame from base 1. The germline V gene provides CDR1 MNHEY and CDR2 SVGAGI. V lost 2 bases and J lost 5 bases; the stretch between them is 9 bases long.

Repertoires were sampled repeatedly over the course of chemoradiotherapy so that clonal expansion in the tumor microenvironment could be followed. The chain is assembled from TRBV6-5 and TRBJ1-1; a confident D gene designation cannot be given. This TCR derives from a human donor with HPV-associated anogenital cancer. This sample comprised tumor tissue, obtained from a patient who underwent chemoradiotherapy. The CDR3 amino acid sequence is: CASSYQGRTEAFF. The DNA reads as follows: TGTGCCAGCAGTTACCAAGGCAGAACTGAAGCTTTCTTT.